The entry below gives a single T cell receptor beta chain sequence along with its context. The method was immunoSEQ multiplex PCR; TCRdb's version includes in-frame clones alone and lacks a portion of them. The sample yields about 400,000 clones, 75% to 90% seen once. CDR1 is SGHRS and CDR2 is YFSETQ in the germline V gene. The CDR3 has 14 amino acids. The V and J ends lost 4 bases and 7 bases respectively, with 18 bases between them. This sample is part of a study of blood T cell repertoires in COVID-19. The sample comprised peripheral blood. The TCR comes from a woman aged 25 to 39 with acute or convalescent COVID-19. The rearrangement links TRBV5-1 to TRBJ2-7, with D perhaps TRBD2 (7 bases). CDR3 in amino acids: CASSPEGGGSEQYF. CDR3 in DNA: TGCGCCAGCAGCCCAGAAGGGGGGGGGAGTGAGCAGTACTTC.